The 3 T cell receptor beta chains listed next were all sequenced from one sample in a study of blood T cell repertoires in COVID-19. Sequencing was performed with immunoSEQ multiplex PCR; in TCRdb, only in-frame clones are kept and a portion is missing. The sample shows hundreds of thousands of clones, over 75% of them seen only once. The source material was PBMCs or T cells enriched from blood (not recorded which). These receptors all stem from a young man who had recovered from COVID-19.

The chain links TRBV14 to TRBJ2-7, with D maybe TRBD2 (6 bases). The CDR3 spans 13 residues. V was shortened by 3 bases and J by 6 bases, with 12 bases between the two germline ends. CDR1 is SGHDN, CDR2 FVKESK, per germline. The CDR3 DNA reads as TGTGCCAGCAGCCATGGTACGGGGGTCGAGCAGTACTTC. This codes for CASSHGTGVEQYF.

V and J are TRBV7-9 and TRBJ2-1; weak D call: TRBD2 (6 bases). V dropped 3 bases and J dropped 15 bases, with 18 bases sitting between them. Looked up from germline, CDR1 is SEHNR and CDR2 is FQNEAQ (reference sequence). The CDR3 runs to 13 residues. The CDR3 here is CASSLSEGLTPFF. As DNA, the CDR3 is TGTGCCAGCAGCTTGTCGGAGGGGCTAACACCGTTCTTC.

V usage is TRBV4-2 and J usage is TRBJ1-1; D is unresolved. The CDR3 spans 16 residues. V dropped 0 bases and J dropped 1 base, with 12 bases sitting between them. The germline V gene has CDR1 LGHNA and CDR2 YNFKEQ. DNA for the CDR3: TGTGCCAGCAGCCAAGATCAGGCCTTTCAGAACACTGAAGCTTTCTTT. Translated, it gives CASSQDQAFQNTEAFF.